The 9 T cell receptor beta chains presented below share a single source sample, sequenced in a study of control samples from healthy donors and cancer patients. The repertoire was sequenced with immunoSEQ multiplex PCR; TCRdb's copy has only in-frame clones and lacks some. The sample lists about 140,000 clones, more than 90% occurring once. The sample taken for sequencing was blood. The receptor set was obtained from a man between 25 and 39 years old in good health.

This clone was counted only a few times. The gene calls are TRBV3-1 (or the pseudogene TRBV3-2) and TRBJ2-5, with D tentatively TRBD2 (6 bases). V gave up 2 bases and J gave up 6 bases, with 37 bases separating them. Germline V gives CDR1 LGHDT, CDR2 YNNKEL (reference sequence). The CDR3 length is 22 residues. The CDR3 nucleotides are TGTGCCAGCAGCCAACCCCCAACCGGGACTTTTTTTTCTAGGCTGGCCGCGAAGACCCAGTACTTC. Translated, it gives CASSQPPTGTFFSRLAAKTQYF.

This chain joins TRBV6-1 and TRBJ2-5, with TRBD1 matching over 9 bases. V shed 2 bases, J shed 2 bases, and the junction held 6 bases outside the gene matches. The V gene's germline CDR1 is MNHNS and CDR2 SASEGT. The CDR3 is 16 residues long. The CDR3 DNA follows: TGTGCCAGCAGTGAAACCACAGGGGGCTTACAAGAGACCCAGTACTTC. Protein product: CASSETTGGLQETQYF.

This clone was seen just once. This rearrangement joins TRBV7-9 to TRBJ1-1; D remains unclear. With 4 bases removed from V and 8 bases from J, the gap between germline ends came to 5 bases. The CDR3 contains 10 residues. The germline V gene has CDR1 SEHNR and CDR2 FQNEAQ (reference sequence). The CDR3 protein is CASSSVEAFF. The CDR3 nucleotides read TGTGCCAGCAGCTCAGTAGAAGCTTTCTTT.

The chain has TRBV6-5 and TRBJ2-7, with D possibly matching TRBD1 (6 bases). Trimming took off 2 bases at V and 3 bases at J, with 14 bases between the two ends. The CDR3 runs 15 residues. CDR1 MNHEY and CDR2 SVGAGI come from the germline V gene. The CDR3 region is CASSYGTMGNYEQYF. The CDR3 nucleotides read TGTGCCAGCAGTTACGGGACAATGGGAAACTACGAGCAGTACTTC.

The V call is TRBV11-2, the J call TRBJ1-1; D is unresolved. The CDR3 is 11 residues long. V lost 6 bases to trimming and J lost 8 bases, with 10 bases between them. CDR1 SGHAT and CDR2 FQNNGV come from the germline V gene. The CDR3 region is CASRMIREAFF. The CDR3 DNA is TGTGCCAGCAGGATGATACGGGAAGCTTTCTTT.

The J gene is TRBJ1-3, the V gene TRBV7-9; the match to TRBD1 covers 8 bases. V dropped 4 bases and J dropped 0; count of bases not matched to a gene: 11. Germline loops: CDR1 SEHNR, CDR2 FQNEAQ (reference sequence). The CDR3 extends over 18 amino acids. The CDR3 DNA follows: TGTGCCAGCAGCTACTCAAAGTTGGACAGGGACTCTGGAAACACCATATATTTT. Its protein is CASSYSKLDRDSGNTIYF.

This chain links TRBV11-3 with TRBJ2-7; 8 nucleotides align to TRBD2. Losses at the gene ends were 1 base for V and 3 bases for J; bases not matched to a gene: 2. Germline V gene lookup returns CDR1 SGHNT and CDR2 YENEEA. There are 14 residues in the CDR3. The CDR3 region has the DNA TGTGCCAGCAGCTTAGCGGGAGGGAACTACGAGCAGTACTTC. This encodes CASSLAGGNYEQYF.

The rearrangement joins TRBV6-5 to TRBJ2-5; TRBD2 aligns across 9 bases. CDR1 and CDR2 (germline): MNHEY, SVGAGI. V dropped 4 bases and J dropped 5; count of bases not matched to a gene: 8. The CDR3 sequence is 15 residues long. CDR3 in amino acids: CASSSPRAGGETQYF. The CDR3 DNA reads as TGTGCCAGCAGTTCCCCCCGAGCGGGGGGCGAGACCCAGTACTTC.

The CDR3 region is CASSVRGYGTEAFF. CDR3 bases: TGTGCCAGCAGTGTTCGTGGATACGGCACTGAAGCTTTCTTT. This chain uses TRBV2 with TRBJ1-1; D uncertain. This CDR3 is built from 14 residues. V was cut by 4 bases and J by 4 bases, with 13 bases left in between. Germline assignment: CDR1 SNHLY and CDR2 FYNNEI.